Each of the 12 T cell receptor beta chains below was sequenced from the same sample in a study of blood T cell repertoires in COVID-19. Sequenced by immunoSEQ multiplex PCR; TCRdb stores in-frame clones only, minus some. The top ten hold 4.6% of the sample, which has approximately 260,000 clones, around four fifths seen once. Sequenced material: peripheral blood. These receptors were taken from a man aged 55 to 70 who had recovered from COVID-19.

The CDR3 DNA reads as TGCAGCGTTGATGGAGGACTAGCGGGGGGGAGCACAGATACGCAGTATTTT. Translating gives CSVDGGLAGGSTDTQYF. The rearrangement links TRBV29-1 to TRBJ2-3; 15 bases match TRBD2. Germline CDR1 is SQVTM and CDR2 is ANQGSEA. This CDR3 has 17 amino acids. With 3 bases clipped from V and 0 bases from J, the junction kept 4 bases outside the gene matches.

The CDR3 DNA follows: TGTGCCAGCAGTGAAGCTGAGAGGAGCTCCTATAATTCACCCCTCCACTTT. This translates into CASSEAERSSYNSPLHF. The V and J genes are TRBV2 and TRBJ1-6, with D hard to call. Per germline, CDR1 SNHLY and CDR2 FYNNEI. This CDR3 has 17 residues. V was shortened by 0 bases and J by 0 bases, with 9 bases between the two germline ends.

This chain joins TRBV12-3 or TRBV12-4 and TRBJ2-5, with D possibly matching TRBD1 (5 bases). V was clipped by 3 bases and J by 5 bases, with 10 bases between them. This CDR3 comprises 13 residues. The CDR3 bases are TGTGCCAGCAGTTTTGGCAGGGTCGAGACCCAGTACTTC. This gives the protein CASSFGRVETQYF.

This CDR3 is CAIGGGNTIYF. The CDR3 region has the DNA TGTGCCATAGGGGGAGGAAACACCATATATTTT. This chain joins TRBV10-3 and TRBJ1-3; D perhaps matches TRBD1 (6 bases). This CDR3 is built from 11 residues. V was pared by 9 bases and J by 4 bases, with 7 bases between. Germline CDR1 ENHRY, CDR2 SYGVKD.

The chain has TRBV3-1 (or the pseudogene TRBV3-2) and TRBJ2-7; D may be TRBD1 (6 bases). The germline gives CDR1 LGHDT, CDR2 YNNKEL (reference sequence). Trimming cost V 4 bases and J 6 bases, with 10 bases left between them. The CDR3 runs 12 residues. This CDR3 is CASSPTGFEQYF. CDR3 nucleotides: TGTGCCAGCAGCCCAACAGGGTTCGAGCAGTACTTC.

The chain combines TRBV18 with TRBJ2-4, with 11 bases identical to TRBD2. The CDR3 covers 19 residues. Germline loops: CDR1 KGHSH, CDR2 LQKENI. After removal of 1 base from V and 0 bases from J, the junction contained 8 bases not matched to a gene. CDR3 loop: CASSPLPSGGNLAKNIQYF. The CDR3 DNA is TGTGCCAGCTCACCACTCCCTAGCGGGGGGAACCTAGCCAAAAACATTCAGTACTTC. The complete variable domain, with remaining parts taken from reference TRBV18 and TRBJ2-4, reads NAGVMQNPRHLVRRRGQEARLRCSPMKGHSHVYWYRQLPEEGLKFMVYLQKENIIDESGMPKERFSAEFPKEGPSILRIQQVVRGDSAAYFCASSPLPSGGNLAKNIQYFGAGTRLSVL.

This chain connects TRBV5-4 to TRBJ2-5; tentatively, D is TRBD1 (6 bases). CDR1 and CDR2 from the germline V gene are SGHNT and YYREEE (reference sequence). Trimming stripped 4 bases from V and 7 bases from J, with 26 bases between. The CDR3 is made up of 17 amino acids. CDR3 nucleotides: TGTGCCAGCAGCAGGGCTACAGGGTTCGGTCAGGCGGGGACCCAGTACTTC. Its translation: CASSRATGFGQAGTQYF.

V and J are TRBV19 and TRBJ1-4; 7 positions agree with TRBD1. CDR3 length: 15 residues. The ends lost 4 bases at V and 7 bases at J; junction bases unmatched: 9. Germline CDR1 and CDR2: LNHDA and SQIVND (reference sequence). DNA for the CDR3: TGTGCCAGTAGTACCGGGACAGTAAGGGGTGAAAAACTGTTTTTT. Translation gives CASSTGTVRGEKLFF.

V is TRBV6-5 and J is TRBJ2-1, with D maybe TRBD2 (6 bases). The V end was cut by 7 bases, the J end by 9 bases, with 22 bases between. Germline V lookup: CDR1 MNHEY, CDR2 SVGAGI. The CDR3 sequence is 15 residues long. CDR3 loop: CASIGRGEGSGEQFF. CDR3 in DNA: TGTGCCAGCATTGGGCGCGGAGAGGGTAGCGGTGAGCAGTTCTTC.

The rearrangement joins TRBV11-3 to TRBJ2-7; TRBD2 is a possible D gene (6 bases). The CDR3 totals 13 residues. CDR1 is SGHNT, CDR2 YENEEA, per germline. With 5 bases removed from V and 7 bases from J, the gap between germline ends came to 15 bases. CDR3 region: CASSIGGGREQYF. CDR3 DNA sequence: TGTGCCAGCAGCATCGGGGGAGGAAGAGAGCAGTACTTC.

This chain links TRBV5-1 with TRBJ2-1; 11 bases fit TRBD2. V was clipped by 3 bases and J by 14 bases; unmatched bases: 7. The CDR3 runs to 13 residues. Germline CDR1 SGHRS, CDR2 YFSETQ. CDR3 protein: CASSYGLAGGEFF. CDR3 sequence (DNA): TGCGCCAGCAGCTACGGACTAGCGGGTGGAGAGTTCTTC.

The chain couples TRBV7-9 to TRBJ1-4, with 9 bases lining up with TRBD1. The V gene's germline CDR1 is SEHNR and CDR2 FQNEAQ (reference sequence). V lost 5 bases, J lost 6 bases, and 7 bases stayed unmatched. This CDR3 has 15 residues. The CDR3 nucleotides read TGTGCCAGCAGCAGAGGACAGGGGATCTATGAAAAACTGTTTTTT. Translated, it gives CASSRGQGIYEKLFF.